This T cell receptor beta chain was captured by sequencing in a study of preoperative IRX-2 immunotherapy in early breast cancer. The treatment was: preoperative locoregional IRX-2 cytokine immunotherapy. Samples came from a phase Ib trial of preoperative locoregional IRX-2 cytokine immunotherapy. Assay: immunoSEQ multiplex PCR; the TCRdb copy retains only in-frame clones and omits some. Altogether 30,000 to 35,000 clones are present, roughly four fifths being singletons, with the ten largest covering 2.5%. The ends lost 5 bases at V and 3 bases at J; junction bases unmatched: 6. Germline V lookup: CDR1 SGHDN, CDR2 FVKESK. This CDR3 is 15 amino acids long.

This clonotype was sampled from a human donor with breast cancer. The sample consisted of lymph node tissue, taken from a patient treated with IRX-2 immunotherapy. The J gene is TRBJ2-7, the V gene TRBV14; 11 bases fit TRBD2. The CDR3 loop is CASSTRLAGYYEQYF. In DNA, the CDR3 is TGTGCCAGCAGCACCCGACTAGCGGGGTACTACGAGCAGTACTTC.